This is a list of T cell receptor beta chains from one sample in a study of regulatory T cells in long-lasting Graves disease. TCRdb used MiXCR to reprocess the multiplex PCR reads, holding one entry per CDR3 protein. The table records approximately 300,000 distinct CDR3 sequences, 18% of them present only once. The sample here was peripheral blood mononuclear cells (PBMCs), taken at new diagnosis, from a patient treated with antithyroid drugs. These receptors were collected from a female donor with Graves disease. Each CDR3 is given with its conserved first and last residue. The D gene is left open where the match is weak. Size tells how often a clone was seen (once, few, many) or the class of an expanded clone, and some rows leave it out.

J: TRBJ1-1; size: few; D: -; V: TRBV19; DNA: TGTGCCAGTAGCCTCACAGGGAGCACTGAAGCTTTCTTT; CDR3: CASSLTGSTEAFF
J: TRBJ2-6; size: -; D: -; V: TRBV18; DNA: TGTGCCAGCTCACCACTCGGGAGCTCTGGGGCCAACGTCCTGACTTTC; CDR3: CASSPLGSSGANVLTF
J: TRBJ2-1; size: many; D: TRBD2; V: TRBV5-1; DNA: TGCGCCAGCAGCGAACTAGCGGGAGGTTCCAATGAGCAGTTCTTC; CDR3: CASSELAGGSNEQFF
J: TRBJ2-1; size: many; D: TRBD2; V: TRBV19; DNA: TGTGCCAGTAAACGCGAACTAGCGGGGTACAATGAGCAGTTCTTC; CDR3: CASKRELAGYNEQFF
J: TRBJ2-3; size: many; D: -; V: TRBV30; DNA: TGTGCCTGGAGTGCCACACCGAGGGATACGCAGTATTTT; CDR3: CAWSATPRDTQYF
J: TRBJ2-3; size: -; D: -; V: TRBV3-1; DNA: TGTGCCAGCAGCCACCACAGGGGCACAGATACGCAGTATTTT; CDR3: CASSHHRGTDTQYF
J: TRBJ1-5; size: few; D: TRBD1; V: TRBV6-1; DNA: TGTGCCAGCAGTACGGACAGGGAGGCGCAGCCCCAGCATTTT; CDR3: CASSTDREAQPQHF
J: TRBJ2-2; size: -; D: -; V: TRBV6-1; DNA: TGTGCCAGCCGCCCACCGGGACGGAGGAACACCGGGGAGCTGTTTTTT; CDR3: CASRPPGRRNTGELFF
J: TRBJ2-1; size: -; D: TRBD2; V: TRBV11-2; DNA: TGTGCCAGCAGCAATCCGGGACTAGCCGTAGGAGATGAGCAGTTCTTC; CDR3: CASSNPGLAVGDEQFF
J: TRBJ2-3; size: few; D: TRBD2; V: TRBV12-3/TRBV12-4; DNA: TGTGCCAGCAGTCCGGGGACTAGCGGGAGGAGCACAGATACGCAGTATTTT; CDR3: CASSPGTSGRSTDTQYF
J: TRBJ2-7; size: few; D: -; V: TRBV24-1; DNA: TGTGCCACCAGTGATCCTCGGACAGAGTCCTACGAGCAGTACTTC; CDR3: CATSDPRTESYEQYF
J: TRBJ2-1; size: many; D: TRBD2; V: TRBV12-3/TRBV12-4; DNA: TGTGCCAGCAGCTCCCGACTAGCGGGAGGGCCCGAGCAGTTCTTC; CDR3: CASSSRLAGGPEQFF
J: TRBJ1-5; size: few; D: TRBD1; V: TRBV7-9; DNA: TGTGCCAGCAGCTTAGGAAGGACAGGCAGCAATCAGCCCCAGCATTTT; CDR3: CASSLGRTGSNQPQHF
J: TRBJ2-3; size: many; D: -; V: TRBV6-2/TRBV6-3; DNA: TGTGCCAGCGAAAGACATAGCGCAGATACGCAGTATTTT; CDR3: CASERHSADTQYF
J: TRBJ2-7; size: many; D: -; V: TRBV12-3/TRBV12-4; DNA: TGTGCCAGCAGTCATCTGGGGGCCTACGAGCAGTACTTC; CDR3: CASSHLGAYEQYF
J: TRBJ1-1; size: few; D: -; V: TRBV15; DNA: TGTGCCACCAGCGACAGGACTCTTGACACTGAAGCTTTCTTT; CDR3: CATSDRTLDTEAFF
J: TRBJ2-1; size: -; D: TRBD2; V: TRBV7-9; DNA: TGTGCCAGCAGCCCCCTCCAAAACCTAGCGGGAGAAACCGTCGGGCAGTTCTTC; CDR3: CASSPLQNLAGETVGQFF